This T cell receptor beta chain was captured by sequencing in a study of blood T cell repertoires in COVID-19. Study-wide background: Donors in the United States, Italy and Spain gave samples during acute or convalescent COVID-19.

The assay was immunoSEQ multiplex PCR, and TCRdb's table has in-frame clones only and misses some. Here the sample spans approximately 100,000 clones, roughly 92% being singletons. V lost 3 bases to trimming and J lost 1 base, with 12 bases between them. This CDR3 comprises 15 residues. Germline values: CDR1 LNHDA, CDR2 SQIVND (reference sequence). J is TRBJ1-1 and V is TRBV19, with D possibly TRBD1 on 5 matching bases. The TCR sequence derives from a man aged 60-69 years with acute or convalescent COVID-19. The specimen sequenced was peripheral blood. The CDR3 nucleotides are TGTGCCAGTAGTATTATGGGGGGGACGAACACTGAAGCTTTCTTT. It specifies CASSIMGGTNTEAFF.